Listed here are 11 T cell receptor beta chains from one sample, sequenced in a study of T cells in localized non-small cell lung cancer. Measured with immunoSEQ multiplex PCR; TCRdb has only the in-frame clones, and not every one. The sample lists tens of thousands of clones, 60% to 85% occurring once. Sequenced here: PBMCs, sampled before any cancer treatment. These TCRs come from a woman between 35 and 75 years old with stage II lung adenocarcinoma.

The chain combines TRBV6-6 with TRBJ1-5, with a possible D match to TRBD1 (6 bases). This CDR3 region has 16 residues. Per germline, CDR1 MNHNY and CDR2 SVGAGI (reference sequence). V was clipped by 7 bases and J by 4 bases, with 20 bases between them. CDR3 coding DNA: TGTGCCAGCACCGACGGTGGGGGCCGCAGGAATCAGCCCCAGCATTTT. This codes for CASTDGGGRRNQPQHF.

The gene calls are TRBV18 and TRBJ1-1, with 9 bases lining up with TRBD1. Unmatched junction bases numbered 10, after V lost 3 bases and J lost 11 bases. CDR1 KGHSH and CDR2 LQKENI come from the germline V gene. This CDR3 comprises 14 residues. CDR3 region: CASSPGQGETGAFF. CDR3 DNA sequence: TGTGCCAGCTCACCGGGACAGGGCGAAACGGGGGCTTTCTTT.

The rearrangement links TRBV7-2 to TRBJ2-7; no firm D call. Trimming stripped 6 bases from V and 0 bases from J, with 12 bases between. Germline V lookup: CDR1 SGHTA, CDR2 FQGNSA. CDR3 length: 14 residues. Here the CDR3 reads CASRVNAYSYEQYF. The CDR3, as DNA: TGTGCCAGCAGGGTTAACGCCTACTCCTACGAGCAGTACTTC.

This clone was seen just once. The V call is TRBV11-2, the J call TRBJ1-2; TRBD1 might be the D (5 bases). The germline V and J ends were trimmed by 3 bases and 4 bases, with 12 bases remaining between them. The CDR3 sequence is 14 residues long. CDR1 SGHAT and CDR2 FQNNGV come from the germline V gene. The DNA for the CDR3 is TGTGCCAGCAGCTTCGGGACGGACCGCTATGGCTACACCTTC. Amino acids: CASSFGTDRYGYTF.

V and J are TRBV5-4 and TRBJ1-2; 8 bases match TRBD1. The germline V gene has CDR1 SGHNT and CDR2 YYREEE (reference sequence). V gave up 4 bases and J gave up 0 bases; unmatched junction bases: 2. The CDR3 spans 14 residues. The CDR3 nucleotides are TGTGCCAGCAGCGGACAGGGTTCTAACTATGGCTACACCTTC. Its protein product is CASSGQGSNYGYTF. The entire variable domain, with the rest obtained from reference TRBV5-4 and TRBJ1-2, is as follows: ETGVTQSPTHLIKTRGQQVTLRCSSQSGHNTVSWYQQALGQGPQFIFQYYREEENGRGNFPPRFSGLQFPNYSSELNVNALELDDSALYLCASSGQGSNYGYTFGSGTRLTVV.

The V gene is TRBV5-4, the J gene TRBJ2-2, with D perhaps matching TRBD2 (5 bases). The germline V gene has CDR1 SGHNT and CDR2 YYREEE (reference sequence). The germline V and J ends were trimmed by 4 bases and 1 base, with 14 bases remaining between them. The CDR3 spans 16 residues. CDR3 nucleotide sequence: TGTGCCAGCAGCCCCCTGGAGGCCCTGAACACCGGGGAGCTGTTTTTT. Amino acids: CASSPLEALNTGELFF.

V is TRBV9 and J is TRBJ1-2; 7 nucleotides agree with TRBD1. The CDR3 has 14 residues. The germline V gene encodes CDR1 SGDLS and CDR2 YYNGEE. The V gene end was trimmed by 5 bases and the J gene end by 4 bases; junction bases not matched to a gene: 8. This CDR3 reads CASRHGQAPYGYTF. The CDR3 bases are TGTGCCAGCAGGCACGGACAGGCCCCCTATGGCTACACCTTC.

The V gene is TRBV7-8, the J gene TRBJ1-1; possible D gene TRBD1, 5 bases. Germline V gene sequence: CDR1 SGHVS, CDR2 FQNEAQ. With 1 base removed from V and 1 base from J, the gap between germline ends came to 10 bases. The CDR3 totals 15 residues. The CDR3 region is CASSLEPGGNTEAFF. The CDR3 DNA sequence: TGTGCCAGCAGCTTAGAACCGGGGGGGAACACTGAAGCTTTCTTT.

As regards this clone: Other DNA sequences of this sample code for an identical CDR3. V and J are TRBV29-1 and TRBJ2-7; D unclear. This CDR3 region has 12 residues. The V and J ends lost 4 bases and 2 bases respectively, with 9 bases between them. CDR1 is SQVTM, CDR2 ANQGSEA, per germline. In DNA, the CDR3 is TGCAGCGTTGGGGCAGGAACCTACGAGCAGTACTTC. Translated, it gives CSVGAGTYEQYF.

The chain joins TRBV7-6 to TRBJ2-5; 10 nucleotides line up with TRBD1. The length of the CDR3 is 15 residues. The V and J ends lost 4 bases and 5 bases, in that order; junction bases with no gene match: 7. Per germline, CDR1 SGHVS and CDR2 FNYEAQ. DNA of the CDR3: TGTGCCAGCAGCTCGGGACAGGGGATCGTGGAGACCCAGTACTTC. Protein sequence: CASSSGQGIVETQYF.

This chain joins TRBV11-3 and TRBJ1-2; D is uncertain. V lost 4 bases and J lost 4, with 10 bases in between. Germline CDR1 and CDR2: SGHNT and YENEEA. This CDR3 comprises 13 residues. This CDR3 reads CASSSVGGYGYTF. As DNA, the CDR3 is TGTGCCAGCAGCTCCGTGGGAGGCTATGGCTACACCTTC.